This TCR beta chain stems from a study of radiotherapy plus CTLA-4 blockade in lung cancer. About the study: Among enrolled patients, over 15% responded and 31% achieved disease control.

Study observations and caveats: Peripheral blood showed expansion of tumor-derived TCR clones after radiotherapy and ipilimumab.

With respect to this clone: Its antigen is undetermined.

The V end was cut by 1 base, the J end by 7 bases, with 13 bases between. Per the germline V gene, CDR1 is MGHDK and CDR2 is SYGVNS. The CDR3 extends over 14 amino acids. Focal radiation with ipilimumab CTLA-4 blockade was given to patients with chemo-refractory metastatic non-small-cell lung cancer. Here immunoSEQ multiplex PCR was the method, and the copy in TCRdb shows in-frame clones only, minus some. The sample holds some 100,000 clones; more than 65% are singletons and the top ten take approximately 5.5%. The sample was peripheral blood, taken from a patient treated with radiotherapy plus ipilimumab. This receptor was obtained from a human donor with non-small cell lung cancer who had a partial response to radiotherapy plus ipilimumab. The V gene is TRBV25-1, the J gene TRBJ1-2, with D hard to call. The CDR3: CASSESSGRSGYTF. The CDR3 bases are TGTGCCAGCAGTGAATCCAGTGGTCGGAGTGGCTACACCTTC.